Reported below is one T cell receptor beta chain. Its antigen is not known. The genes and germline here are from mouse. This entry is derived from a study of CD8+ T cells in alopecia areata. Whole-study findings and limits: Relative to normal scalp, lesional scalp, especially alopecia totalis/universalis, showed higher clonality.

RNA was isolated and reverse transcribed to cDNA, the sequencing template. Assay used: immunoSEQ multiplex PCR; TCRdb lists only in-frame clones, some missing. The profile covers roughly 260,000 clones, none occurring a single time. Scientists pooled cutaneous lymph node cells and sorted them on CD4, CD8alpha, NKG2D, NKG2ACE and other markers. The sample was CD4+ T cells sorted from a lymph node. This receptor was obtained from a C3H/HeJ mouse with alopecia areata. The strain is characterized by the MHC haplotype H2-k.

CDR3 DNA, as far as it was read: TGTGCCAGCAGTGGCCCACGGGGGGGGTTTAACCAAGAC. Translated, it gives CASSGPRGGFNQD. The CDR3 reads in full as CASSGPRGGFNQDTQYF. The V gene is TRBV13-1, the J gene TRBJ2-5; TRBD2 agrees at 7 bases. The CDR3 end lies 4 residues beyond the end of the read and is filled in from the germline J gene. Germline CDR1 and CDR2: NSHNY and SYGAGN. V lost 3 bases, J lost 0 bases, and 10 bases stayed unmatched. This CDR3 has 17 residues.